This T cell receptor beta chain was obtained from a study of T cells in Graves' hyperthyroidism and ophthalmopathy (dated 2019 in TCRdb). About the full investigation: A discovery cohort of roughly 96 patients, 43 with Graves' ophthalmopathy and 57 with stable Graves' hyperthyroidism, was used to find distinguishing TCR V-J signatures. According to the paper, TCR Vbeta CDR3 sequencing was carried out on more than 120 peripheral blood samples, which came from fewer than 50 ophthalmopathy, under 80 hyperthyroidism and approximately 17 progressor patients. In addition, the study compared T-cell repertoires in thyroid tissue and in blood from 6 or 7 Graves' hyperthyroidism patients. The 90 to 100 discovery patients were randomly split 7:3 into training and test sets. After sampling, hyperthyroidism patients received methimazole starting at 30 mg daily, and ophthalmopathy patients received high-dose intravenous methylprednisolone. Whether ophthalmopathy could be predicted prospectively was tested in an independent validation cohort made up of some 20 hyperthyroidism patients plus 17 patients who later progressed to ophthalmopathy. Points the paper makes about the study in general: No statistical method was used to set the sample size in advance, and investigators knew the group allocation. In validation, the model predicted progression to ophthalmopathy a median of roughly six months before onset, with approximately 71% sensitivity and more than 72% specificity. Ophthalmopathy was separated from stable hyperthyroidism by a 13 V-J signature model, with about 86% sensitivity and about 81% specificity obtained in cross-validation and 80%/75% obtained in testing. Most expanded thyroid clonotypes (frequency above 0.001) were also detected in blood, suggesting blood repertoires may reflect thyroid immune responses.

The cysteine opens and the phenylalanine closes a CDR3 of 17 amino acids. The kept DNA is CDR3 alone, 51 bases in frame from the first base. According to the germline V gene, CDR1 reads SGHTA and CDR2 reads FQGNSA. As to this clonotype: Its antigen is currently not known. No much larger clone is present one base from it, and per-base qualities are unavailable.

Patients with uncontrolled infections, other autoimmune diseases, pregnancy or lactation were excluded. Diagnoses were established on the basis of clinical symptoms, serum thyroxine and TRAb, thyroid ultrasound, and orbital computed tomography. Total RNA was extracted using Trizol reagent, and RNA quality was assessed on an Agilent 2100 Bioanalyzer. TCR beta CDR3 regions were amplified from RNA transcripts. For the first round of RT-PCR on the TCR CDR3, the HTBI primer set was used together with the Qiagen OneStep RT-PCR kit. Libraries were constructed in a second round of multiplex PCR, after which size selection and purification were carried out. Paired-end sequencing of the libraries was performed with 100 bp reads on an Illumina HiSeq2000. Under the source paper's analysis protocol: Raw data were processed with SOAPnuke, discarding reads with adapters, uncalled bases, mean Phred below 15, or no exact constant-primer or identifier match. COPE v1.2.5 was used to merge the high-quality paired reads, and each unique nucleotide sequence was defined as a clonotype. MiTCR v1.1 was used to align clonotypes to the IMGT TRBV, TRBD and TRBJ reference segments. Only V-J combinations with frequency above 0.0001, covering 99% to 99.2% of repertoires, were analysed. The TCS score was defined as the ratio of F50 (clonal expansion) to E x V (chaos), calculated using BLOSUM62-based TCRdist between CDR3 peptides within each V-J. Welch's t-statistics and random forest reduced around 520 V-J features to about 13, which were used in a naive Bayes classifier (R e1071). The similarity between thyroid and blood repertoires was quantified using the Morisita-Horn index. TCRdb reworked the public reads: Q25 trimming with fastp, MiXCR clone assembly, productive beta chains retained. A single entry per CDR3 protein holds the most common genes and DNA from its merged rows. The V and J calls and clone size are TCRdb's, not the authors'. In this sample the table shows 600,000 to 700,000 distinct CDR3 sequences, roughly 46% of which occur a single time. The ten largest clones add up to about 7% of the sample.

Sequencing was performed on peripheral blood or thyroid tissue (not recorded which). This receptor was identified in an adult man with Graves' disease, either hyperthyroidism or ophthalmopathy (not recorded which). The V and J genes are TRBV7-2 and TRBJ2-7; too little of a D gene remains to name it. The last part of the DNA fits TRBJ2-5 better; the J call may be wrong. The CDR3 reads as follows: CASSLGSESLNQETQYF. The DNA is as follows: TGTGCCAGCAGCTTAGGGTCGGAATCGCTCAACCAAGAGACCCAGTACTTC.